This T cell receptor beta chain was found in a study of immune aging and cytomegalovirus after organ transplant (dated by TCRdb to the early 2020s). Context from the whole study: Every transplant recipient was given three-drug immunosuppression consisting of prednisone, tacrolimus, and mycophenolate.

Interpreted using the paper, the time point label stands for: five sample-tagged time points from pre-transplant (day -1) to day 368 post-transplant, pooled. Thawed PBMC were stimulated with a CMV IE-1 overlapping peptide library for over 9 hours, with no transport inhibitors added. After being thawed and rested overnight, the cells were stimulated in R10 medium along with CD28/CD49d costimulation. The IE-1 peptide library was made up of 15-amino-acid peptides, each overlapping by 11 amino acids. Each time point was barcoded using BD Single-Cell Multiplexing Kit Sample Tags, after which the barcoded samples were pooled and stained with oligo-conjugated anti-CD45RA plus sorting antibodies. A BD FACSAria III was used to sort CMV-responsive CD8+CD137+ and CD4+CD154+ T cells at 4-way purity. Blood was drawn into EDTA vacutainers and was processed by Ficoll gradient within 1-24 hours. The library came from single-cell sequencing. The data were produced on an Illumina NovaSeq 6000. The BD Rhapsody Targeted mRNA and AbSeq Reagent Kit was used in a microwell format for cell capture and library preparation. Libraries were prepared to cover TCR, sample tags, AbSeq, and targeted mRNA from the Human T-Cell Expression Panel plus custom TOX and TOX2 primers. Sequencing of the libraries was done on an Illumina NovaSeq. From the authors' description of their analysis: The analysis covered roughly 9,800 cells in total, of which roughly 7,000 were CD8 T cells and 4494 were CD8 T cells with an identifiable TCR CDR3. On the Seven Bridges Genomics platform, raw data were run through the BD Rhapsody Targeted Analysis Pipeline with V(D)J processing. Quality control, Sample Tag demultiplexing with Lex-BDSMK, clone identification with VDJ Explorer, and Seurat clustering were all done in SeqGeq 1.6.0. Clones making up <1% of CD8 T cells were classified as non-expanded, and clones making up >2.5% of the sample were classified as clonal expansions. The raw public data were reprocessed by TCRdb itself: fastp quality trimming at Q25, MiXCR clonotype calling, in-frame beta chains only. Here each entry gathers all rows of one CDR3 protein and keeps the most common genes and DNA. TCRdb's processing, not the authors', yielded these V and J calls. The table for this sample lists 20,000 or so distinct CDR3 sequences; more than 35% of them were counted only once. The ten largest clones capture less than 30% of the sample.

Summary of the overall study and its limitations: Large clones contained a higher proportion of TEMRA cells, and the seven largest clones (roughly 1,800 cells) acquired aged and TEMRA cells while losing TCM cells. Following viremia, cells with an aged phenotype rose post-transplant no matter the clone size, with the increase showing up earlier in large clones (days 200-264) than in small clones. CD57 was not measured in the sequencing data, so a conservative gene-based aging definition was used instead.

This clonotype has a count of ten or more. What antigen it recognizes has not been identified. There are no base qualities to consult, and no much larger clone falls within one base. The CDR3 goes from the cysteine to the phenylalanine over 15 residues. The sequence is cut down to CDR3 DNA, 45 bases in frame from base 1. V sheds 0 bases and J sheds 0 bases, leaving 8 bases between their ends. CDR1 and CDR2 are read off the germline V gene (reference sequence) as MNHNY and SVGAGI. This sequence was found in a female donor who had a heart transplant and CMV viremia. This receptor chain uses TRBV6-6 and TRBJ1-2; the D gene assignment is ambiguous. The material sequenced was CMV peptide-activated CD4+ and CD8+ T cells sorted from blood, taken at five time points, pooled. Per the publication, the cell subset or site label means: sorted CD8+CD137+ and CD4+CD154+ T cells after 12 to 13 h CMV IE-1 peptide stimulation. The sequence in DNA is TGTGCCAGCAGTTACTCGGAACGAGCTAACTATGGCTACACCTTC. Its product reads: CASSYSERANYGYTF.